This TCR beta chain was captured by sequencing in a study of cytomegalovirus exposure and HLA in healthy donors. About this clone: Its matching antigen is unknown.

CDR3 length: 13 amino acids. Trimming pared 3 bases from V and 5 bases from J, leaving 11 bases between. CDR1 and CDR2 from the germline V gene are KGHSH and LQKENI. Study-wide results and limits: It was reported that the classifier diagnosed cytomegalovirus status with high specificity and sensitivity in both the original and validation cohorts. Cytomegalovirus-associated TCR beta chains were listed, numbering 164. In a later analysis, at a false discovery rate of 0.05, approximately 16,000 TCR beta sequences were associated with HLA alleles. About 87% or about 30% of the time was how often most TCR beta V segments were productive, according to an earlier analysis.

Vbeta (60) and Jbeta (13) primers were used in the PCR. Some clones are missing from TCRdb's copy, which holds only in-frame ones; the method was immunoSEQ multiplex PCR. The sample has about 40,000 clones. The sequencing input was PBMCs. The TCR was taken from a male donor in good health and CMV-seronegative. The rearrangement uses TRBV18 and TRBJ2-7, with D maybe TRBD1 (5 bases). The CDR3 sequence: CASSPIRADEQYF. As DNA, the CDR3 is TGTGCCAGCTCACCGATCAGGGCGGACGAGCAGTACTTC.